This T cell receptor (beta chain) stems from a study of T cell repertoires in cytomegalovirus infection. As for the study in general: Public TCR beta signatures indicated both CMV infection and matching HLA type. General study findings and limits: CMV-specific TCR beta clonotypes restricted by HLA-C were the ones dominating the ex vivo response.

This clonotype has a count of ten or more. The antigen remains unidentified. CDR1 and CDR2 from the germline V gene are ENHRY and SYGVKD. The CDR3 is made up of 14 amino acids. The V gene end was trimmed by 10 bases and the J gene end by 3 bases; junction bases not matched to a gene: 8. TCRdb reprocessed the reads via MiXCR and lists one record per CDR3 protein. There are 200,000 to 300,000 distinct CDR3 sequences in the sample; under 8.5% occur only once, and 5.5% to 6.5% lies in the top ten. The rearrangement links TRBV10-3 to TRBJ2-1, with 8 nucleotides matching TRBD1. The source material was PBMCs. The sequence was collected from a human donor in good health (CMV status not recorded). Some clones in this sample may be carry-over from other donors' samples. The chain's CDR3 is CATNSDRDYNEQFF. The CDR3, as DNA: TGTGCCACCAATTCGGACAGGGACTACAATGAGCAGTTCTTC.